Listed below are T cell receptor beta chains from one sample, sequenced in a study of blood T cell repertoires in COVID-19. Sequencing used immunoSEQ multiplex PCR; TCRdb keeps in-frame clones, though not all of them. The sample has roughly 150,000 clones, 70% to 90% seen once; the top ten hold 6.2%. Sequenced input: PBMCs or T cells enriched from blood (not recorded which). The receptors here all came from a woman between 40 and 55 years old who had recovered from COVID-19. Both conserved end residues are part of each CDR3. D genes are given only for firm matches. Where a row states a size, it is once, few, many or the class of an expanded clone; other rows omit it.

d_call clone_size j_call v_call cdr3_nt cdr3_aa
TRBD1 NA TRBJ2-6 TRBV5-1 TGCGCCAGCAGCGGGACAGGGTCTGGGGCCAACGTCCTGACTTTC CASSGTGSGANVLTF
NA NA TRBJ2-7 TRBV4-1 TGCGCCAGCAGCCAAGATCCGACAGTCTACTCCTACGAGCAGTACTTC CASSQDPTVYSYEQYF
NA NA TRBJ1-2 TRBV25-1 TGTGCCAGCAGTGAATATTCCACAGTCTATGGCTACACCTTC CASSEYSTVYGYTF
NA few TRBJ1-5 TRBV2 TGTGCCAGCACCCAGGGGCGGTTGAATCAGCCCCAGCATTTT CASTQGRLNQPQHF
TRBD2 NA TRBJ2-5 TRBV7-3 TGTGCCAGCAGCTTCCCATTCGGACTAGCGGGAGGGATTATCCAAGAGACCCAGTACTTC CASSFPFGLAGGIIQETQYF
NA NA TRBJ2-6 TRBV2 TGTGCCAGCAGGGGGCTCTCAGGGTCCGGGGCCAACGTCCTGACTTTC CASRGLSGSGANVLTF
TRBD2 NA TRBJ2-3 TRBV19 TGTGCCACCAGTCCTAGCGGGTTCCGCACAGATACGCAGTATTTT CATSPSGFRTDTQYF
NA few TRBJ2-1 TRBV30 TGTGCCTGGGACAGTGGGGCTGGGGATGAGCAGTTCTTC CAWDSGAGDEQFF
NA once TRBJ1-1 TRBV7-9 TGTGCCAGCAGCTTAGCTACCCAGGGTGGCACTGAAGCTTTCTTT CASSLATQGGTEAFF
TRBD2 NA TRBJ2-3 TRBV19 TGTGCCAGTACCTTGGCCCTAGCGGATGCCACAGATACGCAGTATTTT CASTLALADATDTQYF
TRBD1 NA TRBJ1-3 TRBV28 TGTGCCAGCAGCCCGCCGGGACAGGGGGCGATTAATGGAAACACCATATATTTT CASSPPGQGAINGNTIYF
NA NA TRBJ2-3 TRBV4-1 TGCGCCAGCAGCCAAGACCGGAGCACAGATACGCAGTATTTT CASSQDRSTDTQYF